These T cell receptor beta chains were read from a single sample in a study of PD-L1 blockade in urothelial cancer. Repertoires were generated with immunoSEQ multiplex PCR, while TCRdb's copy carries only in-frame clones and drops some. The sample holds about 69,000 clones, around 90% seen once. Specimen: PBMCs, collected around atezolizumab (anti-PD-L1) treatment. Every receptor here comes from a man aged 55 to 69 with urothelial cancer. Both conserved end residues are trimmed from each CDR3. A clone size is listed for some rows: how often the clone was seen (once, few, many), or a class if it is expanded.

13,TRBJ1-2,TRBV28,.,ASSYRTGMGYGYT
17,TRBJ2-1,TRBV13,.,ASSLGTSGRGGSYNEQF
13,TRBJ2-7,TRBV4-1,.,ASSYDGGSSYEQY
14,TRBJ2-2,TRBV4-1,few,ASSHGDRGLTGELF
13,TRBJ2-1,TRBV5-1,.,ASSLAGATHNEQF
11,TRBJ1-1,TRBV19,.,ASNQGSNTEAF
13,TRBJ1-1,TRBV21-1,.,ASSKTGGSLTEAF
17,TRBJ2-6,TRBV28,.,ASSPFWGQGGVGANVLT
10,TRBJ1-2,TRBV5-1,.,ASSLRDSGYT
12,TRBJ1-3,TRBV4-1,.,ASSSSGAGNTIY
13,TRBJ2-3,TRBV29-1,.,SVTLKTGRTDTQY
14,TRBJ2-3,TRBV6-5,.,ASSYSILAGLVGQY
14,TRBJ2-7,TRBV4-1,once,ASSQVIRVGSYEQY